One and the same sample provided the 29 T cell receptor beta chains below, sequenced in a study of regulatory T cells in long-lasting Graves disease. Time point: newly diagnosed GD, antithyroid drugs for less than 3 months. From PBMCs, RNA was extracted and then used to make the TCR library. Libraries of TCR beta came from iRepertoire HTBI primers plus Arm-PCR of CDR3 regions. TCRdb called the multiplex PCR reads again in MiXCR, with one record for every CDR3 protein. The repertoire includes a few hundred thousand distinct CDR3 sequences, about 13% of them detected once, and 10% sits in the top ten. The sample also formed part of further work on T cells in Graves' hyperthyroidism and ophthalmopathy.

This sample comprised peripheral blood mononuclear cells (PBMCs), obtained at new diagnosis, from a patient treated with antithyroid drugs. The receptors derive from a man between 25 and 39 years old with Graves disease.

The sample holds many counts of this clonotype. The J gene is TRBJ2-1, the V gene TRBV11-2; D ambiguous. The V end lost 0 bases, the J end lost 8 bases, and 5 bases lay between the germline ends. The CDR3 covers 12 residues. Germline V CDR1 and CDR2: SGHAT, FQNNGV. In nucleotides, the CDR3 is TGTGCCAGCAGCTTAGATCTTGATGAGCAGTTCTTC. Translating gives CASSLDLDEQFF.

This clonotype was recorded many times. The chain uses TRBV5-1 and TRBJ2-3; D not certain. Deletions cut 4 bases from V and 8 bases from J, with 17 bases between. Germline V CDR1 and CDR2: SGHRS, YFSETQ. CDR3 length: 14 residues. The CDR3 coding sequence is TGCGCCAGCAGCCCCGACCGGGCCATGGGTACGCAGTATTTT. This encodes CASSPDRAMGTQYF. Together with reference TRBV5-1 and TRBJ2-3, the CDR3 gives the full variable domain: KAGVTQTPRYLIKTRGQQVTLSCSPISGHRSVSWYQQTPGQGLQFLFEYFSETQRNKGNFPGRFSGRQFSNSRSEMNVSTLELGDSALYLCASSPDRAMGTQYFGPGTRLTVL.

This clonotype was seen at least ten times. This sequence joins TRBV11-3 and TRBJ2-3; maybe TRBD2 (5 bases). Trimming removed 5 bases at V and 3 bases at J, with 18 bases between. CDR1 SGHNT and CDR2 YENEEA come from the germline V gene. This CDR3 has 16 residues. CDR3 region: CASSTHRDGVTDTQYF. The CDR3 DNA sequence: TGTGCCAGCAGCACACATCGAGACGGGGTAACAGATACGCAGTATTTT.

Details on this clonotype: With only one base between it and a far larger clone, this is likely a read error. The chain joins TRBV7-2 to TRBJ2-3; D perhaps matches TRBD1 (5 bases). Germline lookup yields CDR1 SGHTA and CDR2 FQGNSA. The CDR3 runs 14 residues. The CDR3 here is CASSLTLSTGTQYF. The CDR3 DNA reads as TGTGCCAGCAGCTTAACACTTAGCACAGGTACGCAGTATTTT.

This clonotype was recorded many times. The chain carries TRBV12-3 or TRBV12-4 and TRBJ2-1; 7 bases agree with TRBD1. The CDR3 is made up of 14 amino acids. With V trimmed by 6 bases and J by 5 bases, 7 bases remained unmatched. CDR3 sequence (DNA): TGTGCCAGCAGGACGACAGGGTTGAACAATGAGCAGTTCTTC. Translation: CASRTTGLNNEQFF.

This clonotype was seen at least ten times. The chain combines TRBV20-1 with TRBJ1-4, with D maybe TRBD1 (6 bases). V gave up 3 bases and J gave up 9 bases, with 14 bases separating them. Germline V CDR1 and CDR2: DFQATT, SNEGSKA (reference sequence). The CDR3 runs 13 residues. The CDR3 DNA reads as TGCAGTGCTAGCGGTGGGGGCGGTAAAAAACTGTTTTTT. Protein sequence: CSASGGGGKKLFF.

A word on this clonotype: A much bigger clone sits one base away, suggesting this may be a read error. The CDR3 nucleotides are TGTGCCAGCAGCTTAGGACAAGACAATTATCAGCCCCGGCATTTT. This gives the protein CASSLGQDNYQPRHF. The rearrangement joins TRBV13 to TRBJ1-5, with D hard to call. CDR3 length: 15 residues. Germline V gene data show CDR1 as PRHDT and CDR2 as FYEKMQ (reference sequence).

In this sample, this clonotype turned up many times. The chain carries TRBV5-6 and TRBJ2-1; D may correspond to TRBD1 or TRBD2 (6 bases each). Trimming cost V 3 bases and J 12 bases, with 16 bases left between them. The CDR3 extends over 13 amino acids. CDR1 SGHDT and CDR2 YYEEEE come from the germline V gene. The CDR3 spells CASSSSLATGQFF. The CDR3 nucleotides read TGTGCCAGCAGCTCGTCTCTAGCGACAGGGCAGTTCTTC. Looking up the rest from reference TRBV5-6 and TRBJ2-1 gives the full variable domain: DAGVTQSPTHLIKTRGQQVTLRCSPKSGHDTVSWYQQALGQGPQFIFQYYEEEERQRGNFPDRFSGHQFPNYSSELNVNALLLGDSALYLCASSSSLATGQFFGPGTRLTVL.

This clonotype was picked up a small number of times. The genes are TRBV20-1 and TRBJ2-7; D is perhaps TRBD2 (6 bases). Trimming left V 6 bases short and J 5 bases short, with 20 bases between. The CDR3 totals 14 residues. Germline CDR1 and CDR2: DFQATT and SNEGSKA (reference sequence). CDR3 residues: CSAEGAHLADEQYF. CDR3 sequence (DNA): TGCAGTGCGGAGGGAGCCCATCTTGCCGACGAGCAGTACTTC.

The rearrangement uses TRBV20-1 and TRBJ2-1, with 13 bases that match TRBD2. The germline CDR1 and CDR2 sequences are DFQATT and SNEGSKA (reference sequence). The J segment lost 10 bases and the V segment lost 7 bases, leaving 7 bases of the junction unmatched. CDR3 length: 13 amino acids. CDR3 DNA: TGCAGTGGACAGACTAGCGGGGGGCCGGAGCAGTTCTTC. Encoded protein: CSGQTSGGPEQFF.

The gene calls are TRBV6-2 or TRBV6-3 and TRBJ1-6, with 7 positions matching TRBD1. After removal of 5 bases from V and 6 bases from J, the junction contained 7 bases not matched to a gene. Germline V gene data show CDR1 as MNHEY and CDR2 as SVGEGT. This CDR3 contains 15 residues. CDR3 protein: CASSPITGANSPLHF. The CDR3 nucleotides are TGTGCCAGCAGTCCCATCACAGGGGCTAATTCACCCCTCCACTTT.

This chain links TRBV12-3 or TRBV12-4 with TRBJ1-2; tentative D call: TRBD1 (6 bases). Trimming took 4 bases from V and 7 from J, leaving 13 bases between them. This CDR3 spans 13 amino acids. The CDR3 sequence is CASSSHRDFGYTF. In nucleotides, the CDR3 is TGTGCCAGCAGTTCCCACAGGGACTTTGGCTACACCTTC.

As to this clonotype: A much bigger clone sits one base away, suggesting this may be a read error. The V gene is TRBV7-2, the J gene TRBJ1-6, with D unclear. Per germline, CDR1 SGHTA and CDR2 FQGNSA. The CDR3 runs to 15 residues. The CDR3, as DNA: TGTGCCATCAGCTCCGGGAGCTCCTATAATTCACCCCTCCACTTT. Its translation: CAISSGSSYNSPLHF.

This clonotype was counted ten times or more. The rearrangement uses TRBV12-5 and TRBJ2-7; 11 bases fit TRBD2. V shed 5 bases and J 4 bases; nucleotides not matched to a gene: 4. The germline V gene has CDR1 LGHNT and CDR2 FRNRAP. The CDR3 has 14 residues. CDR3 DNA sequence: TGTGCTAGTGGTGGGACTAGCGGAAGGTACGAGCAGTACTTC. As protein: CASGGTSGRYEQYF. Drawing the rest from reference TRBV12-5 and TRBJ2-7, the complete variable domain is DARVTQTPRHKVTEMGQEVTMRCQPILGHNTVFWYRQTMMQGLELLAYFRNRAPLDDSGMPKDRFSAEMPDATLATLKIQPSEPRDSAVYFCASGGTSGRYEQYFGPGTRLTVT.

The sample holds many counts of this clonotype. The chain carries TRBV6-1 and TRBJ2-5; D might be TRBD2 (5 bases). Between the trimmed V and J ends, which lost 6 bases and 5 bases, there was a span of 13 bases. The CDR3 consists of 13 residues. Per the germline V gene, CDR1 is MNHNS and CDR2 is SASEGT. CDR3 coding DNA: TGTGCCAGCAGCTCAACTAGATTTGAGACCCAGTACTTC. This translates into CASSSTRFETQYF.

This clonotype was counted between two and nine times. The J gene is TRBJ1-1, the V gene TRBV19, with 9 bases lining up with TRBD1. The J segment lost 8 bases and the V segment lost 3 bases, leaving 10 bases of the junction unmatched. Germline CDR1 reads LNHDA; CDR2 reads SQIVND (reference sequence). The CDR3 consists of 15 residues. CDR3 residues: CASSIGDREFEEAFF. Written as DNA, the CDR3 is TGTGCCAGTAGTATCGGGGACAGGGAATTTGAGGAAGCTTTCTTT. Full variable domain (outside the CDR3, taken from reference TRBV19 and TRBJ1-1): DGGITQSPKYLFRKEGQNVTLSCEQNLNHDAMYWYRQDPGQGLRLIYYSQIVNDFQKGDIAEGYSVSREKKESFPLTVTSAQKNPTAFYLCASSIGDREFEEAFFGQGTRLTVV.

Concerning this clonotype: This may arise from a read error, as a much more abundant clone is one base away. This sequence joins TRBV2 and TRBJ1-2; possibly TRBD1 for D (5 bases). Germline V gene sequence: CDR1 SNHLY, CDR2 FYNNEI. V was trimmed by 1 base and J by 4 bases, leaving 10 bases between them. This CDR3 is built from 14 residues. This CDR3 reads CASSEGAGPYGYTF. For the CDR3, the DNA is TGTGCCAGCAGTGAAGGGGCAGGGCCCTATGGCTACACCTTC. The full variable domain, completed using reference TRBV2 and TRBJ1-2, is EPEVTQTPSHQVTQMGQEVILRCVPISNHLYFYWYRQILGQKVEFLVSFYNNEISEKSEIFDDQFSVERPDGSNFTLKIRSTKLEDSAMYFCASSEGAGPYGYTFGSGTRLTVV.

In its sample, this clonotype was seen a few times. The rearrangement uses TRBV30 and TRBJ2-1; no definite D call. In germline, CDR1 is GTSNPN, CDR2 SVGIG (reference sequence). The CDR3 totals 14 residues. Trimming shortened V by 0 bases and J by 5 bases, and 11 bases separated the two germline ends. CDR3 bases: TGTGCCTGGAGTGTATACCCATCAAACAATGAGCAGTTCTTC. It translates to CAWSVYPSNNEQFF.

The V gene is TRBV12-3 or TRBV12-4, the J gene TRBJ2-3, with TRBD2 matching 7 bases. This CDR3 contains 14 residues. V gave up 3 bases and J gave up 5 bases; unmatched junction bases: 5. CDR3 in DNA: TGTGCCAGCAGTTTTGCGGGAGTGGAAGATACGCAGTATTTT. This translates into CASSFAGVEDTQYF.

There are many counts of this clonotype. The rearrangement uses TRBV6-1 and TRBJ1-2; TRBD1 agrees at 7 bases. Germline loops: CDR1 MNHNS, CDR2 SASEGT. V shed 7 bases and J 3 bases; nucleotides not matched to a gene: 5. The CDR3 sequence is 13 residues long. The CDR3 DNA follows: TGTGCCAGCACGGCCAGGGGGGACTATGGCTACACCTTC. Its protein product is CASTARGDYGYTF.

This clonotype was found many times. The chain has TRBV14 and TRBJ2-5; D gene unclear. Germline CDR1 reads SGHDN; CDR2 reads FVKESK. V was clipped by 4 bases and J by 4 bases, with 7 bases between them. The CDR3 runs to 12 residues. CDR3 coding DNA: TGTGCCAGCAGCCTGACACCAGAGACCCAGTACTTC. Translated: CASSLTPETQYF.

The CDR3 protein is CATWTGGLSPLHF. The CDR3 DNA follows: TGTGCCACATGGACAGGGGGACTTTCACCCCTCCACTTT. V usage is TRBV2 and J usage is TRBJ1-6; 10 nucleotides match TRBD1. V trimming: 10 bases; J trimming: 9 bases; junction bases outside the gene matches: 6. The CDR3 sequence is 13 residues long. In germline, CDR1 is SNHLY, CDR2 FYNNEI.

The table lists this clonotype with many counts. The chain uses TRBV6-5 and TRBJ1-1; D uncertain. Germline values: CDR1 MNHEY, CDR2 SVGAGI. V was trimmed by 0 bases and J by 4 bases, leaving 21 bases between them. The CDR3 length is 18 residues. This CDR3 reads CASSYSRPLTPLSTEAFF. CDR3 coding DNA: TGTGCCAGCAGTTACTCGAGACCGCTTACTCCTCTTAGCACTGAAGCTTTCTTT.

The genes are TRBV7-9 and TRBJ2-7, with D unclear. Germline values: CDR1 SEHNR, CDR2 FQNEAQ (reference sequence). Trimming removed 5 bases at V and 3 bases at J, with 11 bases between. The CDR3 length is 13 residues. CDR3 loop: CASSAGSFYEQYF. CDR3 nucleotides: TGTGCCAGCAGCGCCGGGTCCTTCTACGAGCAGTACTTC.

This chain uses TRBV12-3 or TRBV12-4 with TRBJ2-7; D is ambiguous. The V and J ends lost 2 bases and 5 bases respectively, with 7 bases between them. The CDR3 loop spans 12 amino acids. DNA for the CDR3: TGTGCCAGCAGTTTAAATTTGGACGAGCAGTACTTC. Amino acids: CASSLNLDEQYF.

This clonotype turned up a few times. J is TRBJ1-1 and V is TRBV15; 7 positions match TRBD1. The CDR3 loop spans 13 amino acids. The V segment lost 3 bases and the J segment 6 bases; nucleotides outside the gene matches: 4. Germline assignment: CDR1 LNHNV and CDR2 YYDKDF (reference sequence). The CDR3 DNA follows: TGTGCCACCAGCAGGGTCGGGACAGCTGAAGCTTTCTTT. Protein sequence: CATSRVGTAEAFF.

This clonotype showed up just a few times. This rearrangement joins TRBV19 to TRBJ1-1, with D maybe TRBD1 (6 bases). The V and J ends lost 5 bases and 1 base respectively, with 14 bases between them. CDR1 is LNHDA, CDR2 SQIVND, per germline (reference sequence). The CDR3 sequence is 15 residues long. This CDR3 is CASSSYTGRNTEAFF. In DNA, the CDR3 is TGTGCCAGTAGTTCCTATACAGGGAGGAACACTGAAGCTTTCTTT.

Many counts were recorded for this clonotype. The V call is TRBV7-9, the J call TRBJ2-6, with D perhaps TRBD2 (6 bases). V lost 2 bases and J lost 0, with 17 bases in between. This CDR3 spans 19 amino acids. Germline CDR1 reads SEHNR; CDR2 reads FQNEAQ (reference sequence). The CDR3 DNA reads TGTGCCAGCAGCTTAACGGGCGCGGGACTGTTCTCTGGGGCCAACGTCCTGACTTTC. Its translation: CASSLTGAGLFSGANVLTF. Filled out from reference TRBV7-9 and TRBJ2-6, the complete variable domain reads DTGVSQNPRHKITKRGQNVTFRCDPISEHNRLYWYRQTLGQGPEFLTYFQNEAQLEKSRLLSDRFSAERPKGSFSTLEIQRTEQGDSAMYLCASSLTGAGLFSGANVLTFGAGSRLTVL.

Comment on this clonotype: Being one base from a much bigger clone, this may be a read error. V is TRBV10-3 and J is TRBJ2-7; 8 nucleotides line up with TRBD1. Losses at the gene ends were 5 bases for V and 0 bases for J; bases not matched to a gene: 6. Germline CDR1 is ENHRY and CDR2 is SYGVKD. This CDR3 spans 15 amino acids. The CDR3, as DNA: TGTGCCATCAGTTTCCGGACAGGGAGCTCCTACGAGCAGTACTTC. It yields the protein CAISFRTGSSYEQYF.